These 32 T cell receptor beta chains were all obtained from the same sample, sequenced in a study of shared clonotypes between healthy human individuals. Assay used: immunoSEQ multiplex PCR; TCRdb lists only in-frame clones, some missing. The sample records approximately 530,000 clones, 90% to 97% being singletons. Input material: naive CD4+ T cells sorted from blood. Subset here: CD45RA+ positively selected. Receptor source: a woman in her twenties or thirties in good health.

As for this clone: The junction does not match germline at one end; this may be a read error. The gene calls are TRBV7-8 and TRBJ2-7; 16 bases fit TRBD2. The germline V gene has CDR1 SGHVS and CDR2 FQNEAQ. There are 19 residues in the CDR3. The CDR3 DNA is TGTGCCAGCAGCCCCGCCCCGGGACTAGCGGGAGGGCCCTCCAACGAGCAGTACTTC. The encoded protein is CASSPAPGLAGGPSNEQYF.

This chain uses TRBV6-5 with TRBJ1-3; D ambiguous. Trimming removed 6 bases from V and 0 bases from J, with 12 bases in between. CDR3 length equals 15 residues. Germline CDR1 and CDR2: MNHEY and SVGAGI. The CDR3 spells CASSDYRSSGNTIYF. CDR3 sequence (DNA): TGTGCCAGCAGCGACTATAGGAGCTCTGGAAACACCATATATTTT.

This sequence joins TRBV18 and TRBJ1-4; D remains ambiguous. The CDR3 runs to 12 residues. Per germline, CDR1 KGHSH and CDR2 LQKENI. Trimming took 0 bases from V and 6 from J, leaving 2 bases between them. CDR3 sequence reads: CASSPPDEKLFF. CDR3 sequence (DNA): TGTGCCAGCTCACCACCAGATGAAAAACTGTTTTTT.

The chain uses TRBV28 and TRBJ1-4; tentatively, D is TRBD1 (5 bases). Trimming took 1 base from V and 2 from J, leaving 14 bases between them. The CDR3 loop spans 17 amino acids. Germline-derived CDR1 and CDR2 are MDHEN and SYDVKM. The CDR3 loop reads CASSLSTRGLTNEKLFF. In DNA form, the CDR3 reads TGTGCCAGCAGTTTATCTACGAGGGGTTTGACTAATGAAAAACTGTTTTTT. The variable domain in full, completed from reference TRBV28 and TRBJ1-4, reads DVKVTQSSRYLVKRTGEKVFLECVQDMDHENMFWYRQDPGLGLRLIYFSYDVKMKEKGDIPEGYSVSREKKERFSLILESASTNQTSMYLCASSLSTRGLTNEKLFFGSGTQLSVL.

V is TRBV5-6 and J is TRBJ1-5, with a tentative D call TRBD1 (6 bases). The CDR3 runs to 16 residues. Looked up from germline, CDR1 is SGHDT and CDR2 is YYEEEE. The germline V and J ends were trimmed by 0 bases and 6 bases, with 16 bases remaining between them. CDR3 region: CASSLGGRGYPQPQHF. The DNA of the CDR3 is TGTGCCAGCAGCTTGGGGGGGCGCGGGTATCCTCAGCCCCAGCATTTT.

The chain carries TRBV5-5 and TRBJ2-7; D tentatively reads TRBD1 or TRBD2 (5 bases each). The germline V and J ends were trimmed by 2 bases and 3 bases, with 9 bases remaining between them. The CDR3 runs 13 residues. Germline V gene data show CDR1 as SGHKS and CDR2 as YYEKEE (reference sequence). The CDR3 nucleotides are TGTGCCAGCAGCTTCGGGACGAACTACGAGCAGTACTTC. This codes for CASSFGTNYEQYF. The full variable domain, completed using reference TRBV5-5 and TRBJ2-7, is DAGVTQSPTHLIKTRGQQVTLRCSPISGHKSVSWYQQVLGQGPQFIFQYYEKEERGRGNFPDRFSARQFPNYSSELNVNALLLGDSALYLCASSFGTNYEQYFGPGTRLTVT.

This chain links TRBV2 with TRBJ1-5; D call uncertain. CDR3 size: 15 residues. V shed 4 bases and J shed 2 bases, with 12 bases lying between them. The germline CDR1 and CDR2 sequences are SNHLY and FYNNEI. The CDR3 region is CASSAGRRGNQPQHF. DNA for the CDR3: TGTGCCAGCAGTGCCGGACGGAGAGGCAATCAGCCCCAGCATTTT. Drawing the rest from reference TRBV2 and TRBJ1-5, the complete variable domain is EPEVTQTPSHQVTQMGQEVILRCVPISNHLYFYWYRQILGQKVEFLVSFYNNEISEKSEIFDDQFSVERPDGSNFTLKIRSTKLEDSAMYFCASSAGRRGNQPQHFGDGTRLSIL.

The CDR3 region is CGVTGLVQTGELFF. CDR3 nucleotides: TGCGGAGTAACGGGACTAGTGCAGACCGGGGAGCTGTTTTTT. V usage is TRBV29-1 and J usage is TRBJ2-2; 8 bases agree with TRBD2. Germline V gene data show CDR1 as SQVTM and CDR2 as ANQGSEA. This CDR3 has 14 residues.

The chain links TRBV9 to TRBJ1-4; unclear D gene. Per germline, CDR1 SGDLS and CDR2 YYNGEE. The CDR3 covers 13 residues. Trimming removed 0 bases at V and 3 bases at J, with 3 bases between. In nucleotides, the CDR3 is TGTGCCAGCAGCGTAGGCCCTAATGAAAAACTGTTTTTT. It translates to CASSVGPNEKLFF.

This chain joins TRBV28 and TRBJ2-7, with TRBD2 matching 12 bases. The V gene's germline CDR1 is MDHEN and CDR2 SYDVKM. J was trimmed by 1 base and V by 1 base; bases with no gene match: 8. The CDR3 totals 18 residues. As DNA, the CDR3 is TGTGCCAGCAGTTTATCCCACCCGACTAGCGGGAGTTCCTACGAGCAGTACTTC. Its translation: CASSLSHPTSGSSYEQYF.

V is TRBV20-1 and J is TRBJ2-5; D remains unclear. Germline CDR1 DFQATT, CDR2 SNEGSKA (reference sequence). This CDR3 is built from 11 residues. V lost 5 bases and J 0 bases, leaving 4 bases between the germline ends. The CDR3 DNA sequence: TGCAGTGCTGGGGACCAAGAGACCCAGTACTTC. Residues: CSAGDQETQYF.

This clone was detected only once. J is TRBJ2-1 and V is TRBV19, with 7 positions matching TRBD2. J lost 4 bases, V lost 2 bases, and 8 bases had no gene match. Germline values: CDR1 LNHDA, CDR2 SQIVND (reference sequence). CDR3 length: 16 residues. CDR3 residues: CASSIIAGKRYNEQFF. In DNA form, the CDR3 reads TGTGCCAGTAGTATAATAGCGGGTAAAAGGTACAATGAGCAGTTCTTC.

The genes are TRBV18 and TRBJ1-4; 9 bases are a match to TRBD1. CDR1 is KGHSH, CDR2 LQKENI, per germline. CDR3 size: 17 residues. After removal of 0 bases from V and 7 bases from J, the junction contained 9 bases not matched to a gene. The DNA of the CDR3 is TGTGCCAGCTCACCACCAAACACAGGGGGCGATCGTGAAAAACTGTTTTTT. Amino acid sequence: CASSPPNTGGDREKLFF.

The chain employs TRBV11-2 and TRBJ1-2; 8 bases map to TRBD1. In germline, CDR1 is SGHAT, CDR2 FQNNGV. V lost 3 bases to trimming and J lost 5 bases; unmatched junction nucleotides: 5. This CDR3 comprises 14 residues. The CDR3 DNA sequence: TGTGCCAGCAGCTTTGGCAGGGGGCTGTATGGCTACACCTTC. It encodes CASSFGRGLYGYTF. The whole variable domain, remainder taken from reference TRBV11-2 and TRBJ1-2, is EAGVAQSPRYKIIEKRQSVAFWCNPISGHATLYWYQQILGQGPKLLIQFQNNGVVDDSQLPKDRFSAERLKGVDSTLKIQPAKLEDSAVYLCASSFGRGLYGYTFGSGTRLTVV.

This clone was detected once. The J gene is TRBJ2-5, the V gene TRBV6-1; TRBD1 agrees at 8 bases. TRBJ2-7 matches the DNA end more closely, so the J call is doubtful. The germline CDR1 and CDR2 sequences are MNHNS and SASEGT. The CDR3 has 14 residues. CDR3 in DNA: TGTGCCAGCAGCGCTGACAGGGGAACCTACGAGCAGTACTTC. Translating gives CASSADRGTYEQYF.

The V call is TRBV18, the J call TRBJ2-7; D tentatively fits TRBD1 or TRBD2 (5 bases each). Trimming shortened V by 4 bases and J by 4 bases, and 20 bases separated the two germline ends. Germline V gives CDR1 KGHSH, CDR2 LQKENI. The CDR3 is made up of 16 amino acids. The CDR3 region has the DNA TGTGCCAGCTCACGTACAAGGGAAGGGACCCCTTACGAGCAGTACTTC. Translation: CASSRTREGTPYEQYF.

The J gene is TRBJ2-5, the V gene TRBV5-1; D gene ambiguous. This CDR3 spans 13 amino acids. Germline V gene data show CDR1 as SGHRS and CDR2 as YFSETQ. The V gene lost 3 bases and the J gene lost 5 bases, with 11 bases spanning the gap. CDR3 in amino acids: CASSYTSFETQYF. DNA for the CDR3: TGCGCCAGCAGCTACACAAGCTTTGAGACCCAGTACTTC. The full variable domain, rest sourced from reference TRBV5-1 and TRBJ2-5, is KAGVTQTPRYLIKTRGQQVTLSCSPISGHRSVSWYQQTPGQGLQFLFEYFSETQRNKGNFPGRFSGRQFSNSRSEMNVSTLELGDSALYLCASSYTSFETQYFGPGTRLLVL.

DNA of the CDR3: TGTGCCAGCAGTTCAAGTAAAGCCTCGGGCAGGAGAGCTTTCTTT. Its translation: CASSSSKASGRRAFF. The J gene is TRBJ1-1, the V gene TRBV28; D unresolved. Germline-derived CDR1 and CDR2 are MDHEN and SYDVKM. With 4 bases removed from V and 10 bases from J, the gap between germline ends came to 22 bases. The CDR3 sequence is 15 residues long.

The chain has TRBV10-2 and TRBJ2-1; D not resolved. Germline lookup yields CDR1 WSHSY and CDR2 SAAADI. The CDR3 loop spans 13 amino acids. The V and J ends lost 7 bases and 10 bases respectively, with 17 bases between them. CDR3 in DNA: TGCGCCAGCAAGGGCGGTGGAAACGGGGAGCAGTTCTTC. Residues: CASKGGGNGEQFF.

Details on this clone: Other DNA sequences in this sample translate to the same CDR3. CDR3 loop: CSARRNEQFF. The CDR3 coding sequence is TGCAGTGCTAGACGGAATGAGCAGTTCTTC. The V gene is TRBV20-1, the J gene TRBJ2-1, with no clear D. The CDR3 loop spans 10 amino acids. Germline V gene data show CDR1 as DFQATT and CDR2 as SNEGSKA (reference sequence). The V gene lost 2 bases and the J gene lost 7 bases, with 3 bases spanning the gap.

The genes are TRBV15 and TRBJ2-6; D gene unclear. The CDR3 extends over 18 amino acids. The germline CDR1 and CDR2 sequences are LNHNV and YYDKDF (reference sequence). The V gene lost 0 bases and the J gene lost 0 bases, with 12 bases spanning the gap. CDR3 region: CATSRDLGSLSGANVLTF. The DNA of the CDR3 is TGTGCCACCAGCAGAGATCTTGGCAGCCTCTCTGGGGCCAACGTCCTGACTTTC.

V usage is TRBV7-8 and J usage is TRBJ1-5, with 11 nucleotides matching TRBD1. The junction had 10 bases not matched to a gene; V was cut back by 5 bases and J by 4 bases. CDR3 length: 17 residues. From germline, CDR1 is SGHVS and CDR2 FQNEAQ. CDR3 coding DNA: TGTGCCAGCAGCACCCAAGGACAGGGGGCTAGGAATCAGCCCCAGCATTTT. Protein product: CASSTQGQGARNQPQHF.

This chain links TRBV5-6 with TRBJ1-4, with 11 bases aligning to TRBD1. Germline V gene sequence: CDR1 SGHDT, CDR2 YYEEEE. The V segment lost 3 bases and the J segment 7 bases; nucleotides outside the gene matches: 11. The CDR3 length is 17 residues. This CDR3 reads CASSYRTGGGRIEKLFF. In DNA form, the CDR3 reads TGTGCCAGCAGCTACAGGACAGGGGGCGGTCGTATTGAAAAACTGTTTTTT.

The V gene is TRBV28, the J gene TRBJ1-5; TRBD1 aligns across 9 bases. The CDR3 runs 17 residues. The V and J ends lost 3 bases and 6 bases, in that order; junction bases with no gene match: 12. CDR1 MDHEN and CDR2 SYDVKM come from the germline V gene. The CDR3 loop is CASSLLGDREGGQPQHF. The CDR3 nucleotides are TGTGCCAGCAGTTTGCTAGGGGACAGGGAGGGAGGTCAGCCCCAGCATTTT.

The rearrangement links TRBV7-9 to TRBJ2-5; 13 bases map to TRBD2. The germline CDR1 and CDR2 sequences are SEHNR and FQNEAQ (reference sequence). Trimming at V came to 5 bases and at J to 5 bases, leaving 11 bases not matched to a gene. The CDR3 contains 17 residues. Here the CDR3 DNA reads TGTGCCAGCAGCCAGGGACTAGCGGGACCTCGGAGGGAGACCCAGTACTTC. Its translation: CASSQGLAGPRRETQYF.

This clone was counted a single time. DNA of the CDR3: TGCGCCAGCAGCTTGGCGGTGGGAGGGCCGAGCACCGGGGAGCTGTTTTTT. It encodes CASSLAVGGPSTGELFF. This sequence joins TRBV5-1 and TRBJ2-2; 7 nucleotides match TRBD2. The V segment lost 0 bases and the J segment 4 bases; nucleotides outside the gene matches: 9. The germline V gene has CDR1 SGHRS and CDR2 YFSETQ. The CDR3 has 17 amino acids.

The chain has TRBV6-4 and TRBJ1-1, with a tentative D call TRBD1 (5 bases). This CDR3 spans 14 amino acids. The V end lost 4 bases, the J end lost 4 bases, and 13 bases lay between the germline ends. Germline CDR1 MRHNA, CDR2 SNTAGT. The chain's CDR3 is CASSVTGTTTEAFF. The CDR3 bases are TGTGCCAGCAGTGTGACGGGGACTACCACTGAAGCTTTCTTT.

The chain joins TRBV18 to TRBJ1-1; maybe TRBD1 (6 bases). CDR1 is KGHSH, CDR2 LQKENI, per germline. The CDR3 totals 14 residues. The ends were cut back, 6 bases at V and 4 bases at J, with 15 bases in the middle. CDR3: CASSPTGRGTEAFF. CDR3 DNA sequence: TGTGCCAGCTCCCCGACAGGACGGGGCACTGAAGCTTTCTTT.

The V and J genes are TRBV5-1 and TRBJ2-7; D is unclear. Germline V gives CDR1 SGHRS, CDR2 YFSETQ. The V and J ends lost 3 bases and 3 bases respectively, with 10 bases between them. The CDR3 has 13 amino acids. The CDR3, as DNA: TGCGCCAGCAGCTCTGTCGGCGACTACGAGCAGTACTTC. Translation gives CASSSVGDYEQYF.

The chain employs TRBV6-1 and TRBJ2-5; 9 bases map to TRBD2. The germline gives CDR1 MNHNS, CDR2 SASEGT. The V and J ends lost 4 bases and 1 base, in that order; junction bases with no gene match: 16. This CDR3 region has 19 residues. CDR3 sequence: CASSAFTSGSLDFQETQYF. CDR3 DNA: TGTGCCAGCAGTGCCTTTACTAGCGGGTCTTTAGATTTCCAAGAGACCCAGTACTTC.

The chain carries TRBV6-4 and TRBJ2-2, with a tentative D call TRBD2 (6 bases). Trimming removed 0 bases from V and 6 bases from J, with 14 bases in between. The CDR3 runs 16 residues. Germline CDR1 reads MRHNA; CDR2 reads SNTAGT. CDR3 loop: CASSDSYRESAGELFF. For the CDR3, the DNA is TGTGCCAGCAGTGACTCGTATCGGGAGAGCGCCGGGGAGCTGTTTTTT.

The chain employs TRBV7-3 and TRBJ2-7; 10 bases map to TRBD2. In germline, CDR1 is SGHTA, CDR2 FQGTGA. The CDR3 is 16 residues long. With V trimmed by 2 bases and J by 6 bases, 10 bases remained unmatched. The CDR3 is CASSLRPIAGGSEQYF. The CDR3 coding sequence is TGTGCCAGCAGCTTACGACCCATAGCGGGAGGATCCGAGCAGTACTTC. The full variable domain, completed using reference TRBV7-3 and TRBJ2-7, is GAGVSQTPSNKVTEKGKYVELRCDPISGHTALYWYRQSLGQGPEFLIYFQGTGAADDSGLPNDRFFAVRPEGSVSTLKIQRTERGDSAVYLCASSLRPIAGGSEQYFGPGTRLTVT.